Given below is one T cell receptor beta chain in context. The sample comes from a study of low-dose radiotherapy and immunotherapy resistance in tumors. TRAV and TRBV primers primed cDNA for both TCRalpha and TCRbeta. Amplification, which lasted 20 PCR cycles, used a constant-region primer and V-primer adapter to amplify TCRs. MiXCR, run by TCRdb on the reads, gives a single entry per CDR3 protein. The table has 55,000 to 65,000 distinct CDR3 sequences, more than 25% seen once. CDR1 is SGHTA and CDR2 is FQGNSA in the germline V gene. This CDR3 has 15 amino acids. Trimming shortened V by 7 bases and J by 0 bases, and 12 bases separated the two germline ends. Stated time point: before trial treatment.

The V gene is TRBV7-2, the J gene TRBJ2-2, with D unresolved. This receptor was identified in a male donor with rectosigmoid adenocarcinoma. The sequencing used PBMCs, collected before treatment. The CDR3 DNA reads TGTGCCAGCACCCTCCGCCCGGCGAACACCGGGGAGCTGTTTTTT. As protein: CASTLRPANTGELFF.